The TCR beta chain under discussion was sequenced for a study of OX40 agonist ivuxolimab in advanced cancers. Overall study context: From roughly 20 to 79 years was the age range, with a mean of roughly 59 years, and approximately 84% were male. Earlier treatment with anti-PD-1, anti-PD-L1 or anti-CTLA-4 was permitted, and roughly 40% had received some.

Using immunoSEQ multiplex PCR, the repertoire was profiled, and TCRdb retains in-frame clones only, with some absent. The table includes 50,000 or so clones, about 89% detected once. Trimming cost V 0 bases and J 3 bases, with 10 bases left between them. Germline CDR1 is SGDLS and CDR2 is YYNGEE. The length of the CDR3 is 15 residues. Regarding this clone: Its specificity is not known.

Findings and limits, study-wide: Nonresponders, in some cases, also had low normalized T-cell clonal expansion.

The chain couples TRBV9 to TRBJ1-5; possibly TRBD1 for D (5 bases). This receptor was identified in an adult with an advanced solid tumor such as melanoma, head and neck, liver or kidney cancer. The input for sequencing was CD4+ or CD8+ T cells sorted from blood, taken in a trial of the OX40 agonist ivuxolimab. The CDR3 DNA reads TGTGCCAGCAGCGTAGATCAGACAGCCAATCAGCCCCAGCATTTT. Its translation is CASSVDQTANQPQHF.